Listed here are 27 T cell receptor beta chains from one sample, sequenced in a study of Graves' ophthalmopathy and Graves' hyperthyroidism. Investigators amplified TCR beta CDR3 regions from RNA transcripts. HTBI primers primed a first-round RT-PCR, and a second-round multiplex PCR followed. One entry per CDR3 protein results from TCRdb running MiXCR on the multiplex PCR reads. The table lists hundreds of thousands of distinct CDR3 sequences, 20% to 25% of them singletons, with more than 5.5% in the top ten. Material for sequencing was peripheral blood. The source is a woman younger than 30 with stable Graves' hyperthyroidism. Some clones in this sample may be carry-over from other donors' samples.

This clonotype was seen repeatedly, ten times or more. This chain joins TRBV20-1 and TRBJ2-5, with D unclear. The CDR3 extends over 15 amino acids. The V end was cut by 2 bases, the J end by 5 bases, with 18 bases between. The germline CDR1 and CDR2 sequences are DFQATT and SNEGSKA (reference sequence). For the CDR3, the DNA is TGCAGTGCTAGATTCGTCGGCAGAGGATACGAGACCCAGTACTTC. Its translation is CSARFVGRGYETQYF.

This clonotype has ten or more counts. The chain uses TRBV12-3 or TRBV12-4 and TRBJ2-5; tentative D call: TRBD2 (7 bases). The CDR3 extends over 17 amino acids. Trimming stripped 6 bases from V and 2 bases from J, with 22 bases between. The CDR3 sequence is CASSPLEGGRPQETQYF. CDR3 bases: TGTGCCAGCAGCCCTCTTGAGGGGGGGCGGCCGCAAGAGACCCAGTACTTC.

This sequence joins TRBV19 and TRBJ2-7, with TRBD1 as a possible D gene (6 bases). This CDR3 is 16 amino acids long. Trimming left V 0 bases short and J 3 bases short, with 15 bases between. Germline loops: CDR1 LNHDA, CDR2 SQIVND (reference sequence). CDR3 sequence (DNA): TGTGCCAGTAGTATAGAAGGGCAGGGGACGAGCTACGAGCAGTACTTC. This gives the protein CASSIEGQGTSYEQYF. The variable domain in full, with the rest retrieved from reference TRBV19 and TRBJ2-7, is DGGITQSPKYLFRKEGQNVTLSCEQNLNHDAMYWYRQDPGQGLRLIYYSQIVNDFQKGDIAEGYSVSREKKESFPLTVTSAQKNPTAFYLCASSIEGQGTSYEQYFGPGTRLTVT.

There are many counts of this clonotype. The chain couples TRBV6-1 to TRBJ2-7; D is possibly TRBD2 (6 bases). V lost 5 bases to trimming and J lost 2 bases, with 19 bases between them. Germline V gene lookup returns CDR1 MNHNS and CDR2 SASEGT. This CDR3 is 16 amino acids long. The CDR3 region has the DNA TGTGCCAGCAGTCCGGGTCCTTGGAGGGGAGCCTACGAGCAGTACTTC. The encoded protein is CASSPGPWRGAYEQYF.

This clonotype came up many times. The V call is TRBV7-9, the J call TRBJ2-7; D remains ambiguous. With 1 base removed from V and 7 bases from J, the gap between germline ends came to 17 bases. Germline-derived CDR1 and CDR2 are SEHNR and FQNEAQ (reference sequence). The CDR3 totals 15 residues. The CDR3 nucleotides are TGTGCCAGCAGCTTAGGAGATGTAGGGTCTTTGGAGCAGTACTTC. It yields the protein CASSLGDVGSLEQYF.

This clonotype appeared many times. Germline is not matched at one junction end, which may reflect a read error. The chain recombines TRBV4-2 with TRBJ2-7; 8 positions agree with TRBD2. The CDR3 length is 14 residues. In germline, CDR1 is LGHNA, CDR2 YNFKEQ. CDR3 amino acids: CASSQGRGAYEQYF. CDR3 DNA sequence: TGCGCCAGCAGCCAAGGGCGGGGGGCCTACGAGCAGTACTTC.

This clonotype was seen ten or more times. This may be a read error, as it is one base from a much larger clone. The V call is TRBV9, the J call TRBJ2-7, with TRBD1 matching over 7 bases. The CDR3 loop spans 13 amino acids. From germline, CDR1 is SGDLS and CDR2 YYNGEE. Trimming took 4 bases from V and 3 from J; bases not matched to a gene: 4. The chain's CDR3 is CASSPRQGYEQYF. The CDR3 DNA follows: TGTGCCAGCAGCCCTCGACAGGGCTACGAGCAGTACTTC.

This clonotype was observed at least ten times. The rearrangement joins TRBV12-3 or TRBV12-4 to TRBJ1-1; D gene ambiguous. Trimming shortened V by 5 bases and J by 1 base, and 11 bases separated the two germline ends. The CDR3 length is 14 residues. The CDR3 is CASSLHGRNTEAFF. As DNA, the CDR3 is TGTGCCAGCAGTCTACACGGACGGAACACTGAAGCTTTCTTT.

V usage is TRBV6-5 and J usage is TRBJ2-5, with 7 bases aligning to TRBD2. The V gene end was trimmed by 0 bases and the J gene end by 4 bases; junction bases not matched to a gene: 8. The germline V gene has CDR1 MNHEY and CDR2 SVGAGI. The CDR3 covers 16 residues. CDR3 DNA sequence: TGTGCCAGCAGTTACTCTGCGGGAGATTGGGGAGAGACCCAGTACTTC. Amino acids: CASSYSAGDWGETQYF.

A note on this clonotype: One end of the junction fails to match germline, which may point to a read error. The CDR3 DNA sequence: TGTGTCAGCTGCCCCTTTGGCCAGGGAGGCGGAAACACCATATATTTT. Protein product: CVSCPFGQGGGNTIYF. This chain connects TRBV6-1 to TRBJ1-3; TRBD1 is a possible D gene (5 bases). In germline, CDR1 is MNHNS, CDR2 SASEGT. This CDR3 has 16 residues.

This clonotype was recorded many times. The J gene is TRBJ2-5, the V gene TRBV10-3, with 7 bases matching TRBD1. The junction had 20 bases not matched to a gene; V was cut back by 6 bases and J by 4 bases. The CDR3 is 18 amino acids. Germline loops: CDR1 ENHRY, CDR2 SYGVKD. CDR3 DNA sequence: TGTGCCATCAGACCTACCTTCTCCTGGCTAAACAGGGGAGAGACCCAGTACTTC. Translation gives CAIRPTFSWLNRGETQYF.

The chain carries TRBV20-1 and TRBJ2-4, with 8 bases matching TRBD2. This CDR3 is built from 15 residues. Per germline, CDR1 DFQATT and CDR2 SNEGSKA (reference sequence). V was pared by 6 bases and J by 4 bases, with 11 bases of the junction left unmatched. The CDR3 coding sequence is TGCAGTGCAACATGGGGGGGGACTAGTAAAAACATTCAGTACTTC. This gives the protein CSATWGGTSKNIQYF.

In its sample, this clonotype was seen many times. The rearrangement joins TRBV12-3 or TRBV12-4 to TRBJ1-2; D call uncertain. V was pared by 1 base and J by 6 bases, with 12 bases between. CDR3 length: 14 amino acids. The CDR3 loop reads CASSLDFVGDGYTF. The CDR3 DNA reads as TGTGCCAGCAGTTTAGATTTTGTAGGTGATGGCTACACCTTC.

In this sample, this clonotype turned up many times. The rearrangement uses TRBV6-1 and TRBJ1-1, with a possible D match to TRBD1 (6 bases). Germline V gives CDR1 MNHNS, CDR2 SASEGT. V gave up 8 bases and J gave up 4 bases, with 17 bases separating them. The CDR3 consists of 14 residues. CDR3 sequence reads: CASFGGRLVTEAFF. DNA of the CDR3: TGTGCCAGCTTTGGGGGGCGCCTCGTCACTGAAGCTTTCTTT.

This clonotype was recorded at least ten times. This chain joins TRBV15 and TRBJ1-1; the D is unclear. Trimming took 5 bases from V and 0 from J, leaving 13 bases between them. Germline V gene sequence: CDR1 LNHNV, CDR2 YYDKDF (reference sequence). The CDR3 consists of 15 residues. The CDR3 is CATSGADSVNTEAFF. The CDR3 DNA follows: TGTGCCACCAGCGGTGCTGACTCAGTGAACACTGAAGCTTTCTTT.

This clonotype showed up many times. This chain uses TRBV7-9 with TRBJ2-5; no definite D call. V was trimmed by 7 bases and J by 4 bases, leaving 13 bases between them. Per germline, CDR1 SEHNR and CDR2 FQNEAQ (reference sequence). This CDR3 is built from 13 residues. This CDR3 reads CASTPMGLETQYF. The CDR3 DNA follows: TGTGCCAGCACCCCAATGGGGTTAGAGACCCAGTACTTC.

This clonotype came up many times. V is TRBV5-1 and J is TRBJ1-1, with D maybe TRBD1 (5 bases). The germline gives CDR1 SGHRS, CDR2 YFSETQ. CDR3 size: 15 residues. The ends were cut back, 2 bases at V and 0 bases at J, with 11 bases in the middle. The DNA of the CDR3 is TGCGCCAGCAGCTTAATGACAGCCATGAACACTGAAGCTTTCTTT. This translates into CASSLMTAMNTEAFF.

This clonotype was counted ten times or more. The J gene is TRBJ2-5, the V gene TRBV6-5, with TRBD1 as a possible D gene (5 bases). This CDR3 spans 12 amino acids. V lost 4 bases, J lost 4 bases, and 7 bases lay in between. Germline V gene lookup returns CDR1 MNHEY and CDR2 SVGAGI. Here the CDR3 reads CASSLGPETQYF. The CDR3 DNA sequence: TGTGCCAGCAGTTTGGGGCCAGAGACCCAGTACTTC.

This clonotype was seen repeatedly, ten times or more. The rearrangement links TRBV6-1 to TRBJ2-5; TRBD2 matches 8 bases. Germline values: CDR1 MNHNS, CDR2 SASEGT. This CDR3 spans 16 amino acids. V lost 3 bases to trimming and J lost 1 base; unmatched junction nucleotides: 7. CDR3 coding DNA: TGTGCCAGCAGTGACCCTAAGCGGGGGCCCCAAGAGACCCAGTACTTC. This gives the protein CASSDPKRGPQETQYF.

The chain carries TRBV20-1 and TRBJ1-1; TRBD1 matches at 8 bases. CDR3 length equals 14 residues. Germline trimming cut 0 bases from V and 5 bases from J; bases unmatched to any gene: 5. Germline loops: CDR1 DFQATT, CDR2 SNEGSKA (reference sequence). CDR3 amino acids: CSAREARGHTEAFF. DNA for the CDR3: TGCAGTGCTAGAGAAGCCAGGGGGCATACTGAAGCTTTCTTT.

This clonotype was observed at least ten times. The chain joins TRBV20-1 to TRBJ2-7, with 7 bases aligning to TRBD2. Trimming cost V 3 bases and J 0 bases; bases outside gene matches: 5. This CDR3 comprises 14 residues. Germline CDR1 and CDR2: DFQATT and SNEGSKA (reference sequence). CDR3 in DNA: TGCAGTGCTAGGGAAGCGGGGACCTCCTACGAGCAGTACTTC. This codes for CSAREAGTSYEQYF.

This clonotype was recorded at least ten times. This chain uses TRBV28 with TRBJ1-5; D not certain. Trimming took off 4 bases at V and 9 bases at J, with 7 bases between the two ends. Looked up from germline, CDR1 is MDHEN and CDR2 is SYDVKM. This CDR3 is 11 amino acids long. CDR3 sequence reads: CASSSPAPQHF. The CDR3 DNA reads as TGTGCCAGCAGTTCTCCCGCGCCCCAGCATTTT.

The rearrangement uses TRBV6-2 or TRBV6-3 and TRBJ2-5, with 8 bases identical to TRBD1. The V segment lost 0 bases and the J segment 0 bases; nucleotides outside the gene matches: 9. Looked up from germline, CDR1 is MNHEY and CDR2 is SVGEGT. The CDR3 sequence is 18 residues long. As DNA, the CDR3 is TGTGCCAGCAGTTACTCGTATCTCGGGACAGGCCACCAAGAGACCCAGTACTTC. This encodes CASSYSYLGTGHQETQYF.

This clonotype was counted many times. This chain joins TRBV6-1 and TRBJ2-2; D remains unclear. Germline CDR1 is MNHNS and CDR2 is SASEGT. The CDR3 is made up of 17 amino acids. V was pared by 0 bases and J by 0 bases, with 11 bases between. The CDR3 region is CASSEAVGYANTGELFF. CDR3 coding DNA: TGTGCCAGCAGTGAAGCTGTAGGGTACGCGAACACCGGGGAGCTGTTTTTT.

This clonotype has ten or more counts. The J gene is TRBJ1-5, the V gene TRBV5-1; D is perhaps TRBD1 (5 bases). The germline CDR1 and CDR2 sequences are SGHRS and YFSETQ. Trimming stripped 0 bases from V and 5 bases from J, with 12 bases between. This CDR3 comprises 15 residues. The DNA for the CDR3 is TGCGCCAGCAGCTTGGAGGCTGGAGGGGATCAGCCCCAGCATTTT. It specifies CASSLEAGGDQPQHF.

Comments on this clonotype: The junction departs from germline at one end; a sequencing error may be responsible. CDR3 region: CASRQAGGNTGELFF. The CDR3 region has the DNA TGCGCCAGCAGGCAAGCGGGAGGGAACACCGGGGAGCTGTTTTTT. The J gene is TRBJ2-2, the V gene TRBV4-1; TRBD2 agrees at 9 bases. The CDR3 is 15 amino acids. Germline loops: CDR1 MGHRA, CDR2 YSYEKL.

This clonotype showed up just a few times. The rearrangement links TRBV7-3 to TRBJ1-1; maybe TRBD1 (5 bases). V shed 1 base and J shed 4 bases, with 25 bases lying between them. The CDR3 runs 19 residues. Per the germline V gene, CDR1 is SGHTA and CDR2 is FQGTGA. The DNA for the CDR3 is TGTGCCAGCAGCTTAATCGAGGCAGGGAAAGGAGCATGGCGCACTGAAGCTTTCTTT. It encodes CASSLIEAGKGAWRTEAFF.